Presented here are 14 T cell receptor beta chains from one specimen sequenced in a study of OX40 agonist ivuxolimab in advanced cancers. Only in-frame clones appear in the TCRdb table, and some are missing; sequencing was by immunoSEQ multiplex PCR. The table records around 49,000 clones, over 60% of them present only once. This specimen consisted of CD4+ or CD8+ T cells sorted from blood, obtained in a trial of the OX40 agonist ivuxolimab. Receptors were obtained from an adult with an advanced solid tumor such as melanoma, head and neck, liver or kidney cancer.

This clone was observed a few times. The chain combines TRBV18 with TRBJ1-5; D is unclear. Trimming took off 0 bases at V and 6 bases at J, with 15 bases between the two ends. This CDR3 is built from 16 residues. Germline assignment: CDR1 KGHSH and CDR2 LQKENI. The CDR3 sequence is CASSPPVGKGGQPQHF. Written as DNA, the CDR3 is TGTGCCAGCTCACCACCGGTAGGGAAGGGCGGTCAGCCCCAGCATTTT.

This clone was recorded once. The chain recombines TRBV6-4 with TRBJ2-2; 8 bases map to TRBD1. The CDR3 is made up of 16 amino acids. Germline loops: CDR1 MRHNA, CDR2 SNTAGT. Trimming removed 2 bases from V and 5 bases from J; junction bases left unmatched: 7. CDR3 bases: TGTGCCAGCAGTGACATCCAGGGGGCCATTACCGGGGAGCTGTTTTTT. Translating it yields CASSDIQGAITGELFF.

The chain employs TRBV9 and TRBJ2-3, with 12 bases identical to TRBD2. V lost 3 bases to trimming and J lost 10 bases; unmatched junction nucleotides: 12. The V gene's germline CDR1 is SGDLS and CDR2 YYNGEE. CDR3 length equals 16 residues. The CDR3 here is CASSGLAGEDPESQYF. DNA for the CDR3: TGTGCCAGCAGCGGACTAGCGGGAGAAGACCCAGAATCGCAGTATTTT.

This clone was observed a handful of times. The chain recombines TRBV11-2 with TRBJ2-2; D uncertain. The V gene's germline CDR1 is SGHAT and CDR2 FQNNGV. CDR3 length equals 15 residues. V lost 1 base, J lost 1 base, and 7 bases lay in between. CDR3 DNA: TGTGCCAGCAGCTTAGGGCGCAGGAACACCGGGGAGCTGTTTTTT. This encodes CASSLGRRNTGELFF. Full variable domain (remainder filled in from reference TRBV11-2 and TRBJ2-2): EAGVAQSPRYKIIEKRQSVAFWCNPISGHATLYWYQQILGQGPKLLIQFQNNGVVDDSQLPKDRFSAERLKGVDSTLKIQPAKLEDSAVYLCASSLGRRNTGELFFGEGSRLTVL.

V is TRBV19 and J is TRBJ2-2; 7 bases agree with TRBD1. With V trimmed by 1 base and J by 1 base, 3 bases remained unmatched. Per the germline V gene, CDR1 is LNHDA and CDR2 is SQIVND (reference sequence). The CDR3 extends over 16 amino acids. Here the CDR3 DNA reads TGTGCCAGTAGTATAGTTTGGACAGGGAACACCGGGGAGCTGTTTTTT. Its translation: CASSIVWTGNTGELFF.

The chain links TRBV4-3 to TRBJ2-5; D might be TRBD1 or TRBD2, each matching 5 bases. The DNA end is a closer match to TRBJ2-7, so the J assignment may be wrong. This CDR3 region has 19 residues. Germline V gene sequence: CDR1 LGHNA, CDR2 YSLEER. CDR3 nucleotide sequence: TGCGCCAGCAGCCAAGAAAGAGATCTAGGGACGGAAGGTCCCTACGAGCAGTACTTC. As protein: CASSQERDLGTEGPYEQYF.

The chain combines TRBV7-7 with TRBJ2-3; D is unresolved. CDR1 is SSHAT and CDR2 is FNYEAQ in the germline V gene (reference sequence). The germline V and J ends were trimmed by 1 base and 2 bases, with 7 bases remaining between them. This CDR3 is built from 14 residues. In DNA form, the CDR3 reads TGTGCCAGCAGCTTAGATATGGACACAGATACGCAGTATTTT. It encodes CASSLDMDTDTQYF.

J is TRBJ2-7 and V is TRBV5-4, with 7 bases identical to TRBD1. Germline V CDR1 and CDR2: SGHNT, YYREEE (reference sequence). Trimming cost V 7 bases and J 5 bases; bases outside gene matches: 6. The length of the CDR3 is 12 residues. CDR3 sequence (DNA): TGTGCCAGCGCCAAAACAGGGGACGAGCAGTACTTC. It codes for CASAKTGDEQYF.

This clone was recorded only once. This chain uses TRBV11-2 with TRBJ2-1; TRBD2 aligns across 8 bases. V shed 5 bases, J shed 0 bases, and the junction held 15 bases outside the gene matches. CDR3 length: 19 amino acids. The V gene's germline CDR1 is SGHAT and CDR2 FQNNGV. CDR3 in DNA: TGTGCCAGCAGCCTGCGAACACCCCCGGGAGGGGGCTCCTACAATGAGCAGTTCTTC. This encodes CASSLRTPPGGGSYNEQFF.

The chain uses TRBV30 and TRBJ1-3; TRBD1 is a possible D gene (6 bases). Germline V gene sequence: CDR1 GTSNPN, CDR2 SVGIG (reference sequence). CDR3 length equals 15 residues. V lost 5 bases and J lost 0, with 14 bases in between. Here the CDR3 reads CAWRFRGLSGNTIYF. CDR3 coding DNA: TGTGCCTGGCGCTTCAGGGGACTCTCTGGAAACACCATATATTTT.

This clone was picked up one time. This chain connects TRBV18 to TRBJ2-1; D unclear. Per the germline V gene, CDR1 is KGHSH and CDR2 is LQKENI. This CDR3 is 13 amino acids long. V lost 6 bases to trimming and J lost 5 bases, with 11 bases between them. The CDR3: CASSSTGDNEQFF. The CDR3 DNA reads TGTGCCAGCTCGTCAACTGGGGACAATGAGCAGTTCTTC.

Only one count was recorded for this clone. This sequence joins TRBV2 and TRBJ2-2, with 7 nucleotides matching TRBD2. The CDR3 sequence is 15 residues long. The germline gives CDR1 SNHLY, CDR2 FYNNEI. The V gene end was trimmed by 7 bases and the J gene end by 4 bases; junction bases not matched to a gene: 9. The CDR3 DNA reads as TGTGCCAGCAAGGATGGGAGGGCCGTCACCGGGGAGCTGTTTTTT. It encodes CASKDGRAVTGELFF.

In this sample, this clone turned up a few times. J is TRBJ2-5 and V is TRBV5-1; TRBD2 is a possible D gene (6 bases). This CDR3 comprises 15 residues. Trimming left V 0 bases short and J 5 bases short, with 14 bases between. The germline CDR1 and CDR2 sequences are SGHRS and YFSETQ. CDR3 coding DNA: TGCGCCAGCAGCTTGGAACCGGGAGCGGGTGAGACCCAGTACTTC. Residues: CASSLEPGAGETQYF.

This rearrangement joins TRBV4-3 to TRBJ1-6; D gene unclear. CDR1 LGHNA and CDR2 YSLEER come from the germline V gene. The CDR3 extends over 20 amino acids. V was cut by 1 base and J by 1 base, with 20 bases left in between. CDR3 protein: CASSQVWDKLLRSYNSPLHF. The CDR3, as DNA: TGCGCCAGCAGCCAAGTTTGGGATAAACTCCTTAGGTCCTATAATTCACCCCTCCACTTT.